These 20 T cell receptor beta chains were sequenced from one sample in a study of Ad26.COV2.S vaccination and SARS-CoV-2 variants (dated by TCRdb to the early 2020s). The library was prepared using the immunoSEQ multiplex PCR assay. TCRdb's version of the immuneACCESS table is confined to in-frame rearrangements and falls short of the full clone set. An unresolved V gene accounts for under half of the shortfall where checked; the remainder is of unknown origin. This sample lists about 320,000 clones; around 84% were detected once. The ten largest make up 1.9% of the sample. Explained via the paper, the treatment or condition label denotes: 15 to 20 received Ad26.COV2.S at low or high dose, single or two shots; a few received placebo; per-sample allocation not given. For vaccine and placebo recipients, repertoires were sequenced using samples collected on day 63 after the first injection. The material sequenced was peripheral blood, taken in a trial of Ad26.COV2.S vaccine versus placebo. These receptors originate from a person aged 18-60 years who received the Ad26.COV2.S COVID-19 vaccine or a placebo.

This chain connects TRBV18 to TRBJ2-1, with D perhaps TRBD1 (6 bases). V lost 3 bases, J lost 9 bases, and 12 bases lay in between. This CDR3 region has 13 residues. From germline, CDR1 is KGHSH and CDR2 LQKENI. The DNA for the CDR3 is TGTGCCAGCTCACCTTACAAACAGGGTGAGCAGTTCTTC. This encodes CASSPYKQGEQFF.

This rearrangement joins TRBV3-1 (or the pseudogene TRBV3-2) to TRBJ2-5; 8 bases align to TRBD2. This CDR3 is built from 15 residues. The V gene's germline CDR1 is LGHDT and CDR2 YNNKEL (reference sequence). After removal of 1 base from V and 4 bases from J, the junction contained 5 bases not matched to a gene. The DNA for the CDR3 is TGTGCCAGCAGCCAAGGGGCGGGGGGAGTAGAGACCCAGTACTTC. Protein: CASSQGAGGVETQYF.

V gene TRBV3-1 (or the pseudogene TRBV3-2) combines with J gene TRBJ2-7, with 8 positions matching TRBD1. With 1 base clipped from V and 6 bases from J, the junction kept 8 bases outside the gene matches. Germline V gene sequence: CDR1 LGHDT, CDR2 YNNKEL (reference sequence). The CDR3 contains 15 residues. DNA for the CDR3: TGTGCCAGCAGCCAAGGACGCGACAGGGGTCCCGAGCAGTACTTC. It specifies CASSQGRDRGPEQYF.

The chain joins TRBV6-5 to TRBJ1-5; D is possibly TRBD1 (5 bases). Trimming left V 4 bases short and J 3 bases short, with 13 bases between. This CDR3 is 15 amino acids long. The germline CDR1 and CDR2 sequences are MNHEY and SVGAGI. This CDR3 reads CASSSWAGDNQPQHF. Written as DNA, the CDR3 is TGTGCCAGCAGTTCCTGGGCGGGGGACAATCAGCCCCAGCATTTT.

This clone appeared once. The chain links TRBV2 to TRBJ1-2, with 9 bases lining up with TRBD1. The junction had 2 bases not matched to a gene; V was cut back by 2 bases and J by 1 base. Germline-derived CDR1 and CDR2 are SNHLY and FYNNEI. The CDR3 contains 15 residues. The CDR3 DNA is TGTGCCAGCAGTGAAACGGGACAGGGTAACTATGGCTACACCTTC. It translates to CASSETGQGNYGYTF.

The chain uses TRBV19 and TRBJ2-7; D could derive from TRBD1 or TRBD2 (6 bases each). Per germline, CDR1 LNHDA and CDR2 SQIVND (reference sequence). This CDR3 contains 15 residues. Trimming took 3 bases from V and 6 from J, leaving 18 bases between them. The CDR3 protein is CASSITSKRGIEQYF. The CDR3, as DNA: TGTGCCAGTAGTATCACTAGCAAAAGGGGGATCGAGCAGTACTTC.

This sequence joins TRBV9 and TRBJ2-1; D possibly corresponds to TRBD1 (6 bases). The germline CDR1 and CDR2 sequences are SGDLS and YYNGEE. The V end lost 4 bases, the J end lost 8 bases, and 22 bases lay between the germline ends. The CDR3 length is 16 residues. In nucleotides, the CDR3 is TGTGCCAGCAGCCACAACCGACAGGTACCCGTCGATGAGCAGTTCTTC. Translating it yields CASSHNRQVPVDEQFF.

This chain connects TRBV7-8 to TRBJ1-2, with D uncertain. The CDR3 totals 13 residues. Germline CDR1 SGHVS, CDR2 FQNEAQ. Trimming cost V 5 bases and J 2 bases, with 9 bases left between them. CDR3 residues: CASSRTENYGYTF. Written as DNA, the CDR3 is TGTGCCAGCAGCAGGACGGAAAACTATGGCTACACCTTC. The full variable domain, its missing parts supplied by reference TRBV7-8 and TRBJ1-2, is GAGVSQSPRYKVAKRGQDVALRCDPISGHVSLFWYQQALGQGPEFLTYFQNEAQLDKSGLPSDRFFAERPEGSVSTLKIQRTQQEDSAVYLCASSRTENYGYTFGSGTRLTVV.

This rearrangement joins TRBV5-1 to TRBJ2-3; D gene unclear. V gave up 1 base and J gave up 0 bases, with 15 bases separating them. This CDR3 contains 17 residues. In germline, CDR1 is SGHRS, CDR2 YFSETQ. CDR3: CASSLRWTALSTDTQYF. In nucleotides, the CDR3 is TGCGCCAGCAGCTTGCGATGGACGGCGCTCAGCACAGATACGCAGTATTTT.

The chain employs TRBV30 and TRBJ1-2; TRBD1 might be the D (5 bases). This CDR3 is built from 13 residues. Per germline, CDR1 GTSNPN and CDR2 SVGIG (reference sequence). V lost 1 base to trimming and J lost 6 bases, with 12 bases between them. This CDR3 reads CAWSAQGGDGYTF. CDR3 DNA sequence: TGTGCCTGGAGTGCTCAGGGAGGGGATGGCTACACCTTC.

J is TRBJ1-1 and V is TRBV7-2; unclear D gene. CDR1 and CDR2 (germline): SGHTA, FQGNSA. Trimming took off 1 base at V and 11 bases at J, with 11 bases between the two ends. This CDR3 is built from 12 residues. The CDR3 region is CASSLVTIWAFF. The CDR3 bases are TGTGCCAGCAGCTTAGTGACGATTTGGGCTTTCTTT.

The chain joins TRBV18 to TRBJ1-1, with D uncertain. Trimming shortened V by 0 bases and J by 0 bases, and 5 bases separated the two germline ends. Germline V lookup: CDR1 KGHSH, CDR2 LQKENI. The CDR3 sequence is 14 residues long. The CDR3 nucleotides read TGTGCCAGCTCACCACCCGCAGTGAACACTGAAGCTTTCTTT. The encoded protein is CASSPPAVNTEAFF.

The chain is built from TRBV19 and TRBJ2-5, with 8 bases matching TRBD2. The J segment lost 0 bases and the V segment lost 5 bases, leaving 2 bases of the junction unmatched. The CDR3 spans 14 residues. Germline V gene sequence: CDR1 LNHDA, CDR2 SQIVND (reference sequence). The CDR3: CASSPTSDQETQYF. CDR3 bases: TGTGCCAGTAGTCCGACTAGCGACCAAGAGACCCAGTACTTC.

The V gene is TRBV19, the J gene TRBJ1-5; 7 positions agree with TRBD1. The trim removed 7 bases at V and 6 bases at J, leaving 6 bases unmatched. This CDR3 contains 13 residues. The germline V gene has CDR1 LNHDA and CDR2 SQIVND (reference sequence). The CDR3 DNA reads as TGTGCCAGTAAACCGACAGGGAGTCAGCCCCAGCATTTT. Translated: CASKPTGSQPQHF.

J is TRBJ1-2 and V is TRBV20-1; 8 bases are shared with TRBD1. CDR1 is DFQATT and CDR2 is SNEGSKA in the germline V gene (reference sequence). CDR3 length: 16 amino acids. V dropped 3 bases and J dropped 2; count of bases not matched to a gene: 11. The CDR3 bases are TGCAGTGCTAGTGCTAGTGGAGACAGGGGAAACTATGGCTACACCTTC. This encodes CSASASGDRGNYGYTF.

V gene TRBV30 combines with J gene TRBJ1-2; D might be TRBD1 (5 bases). This CDR3 comprises 12 residues. Germline-derived CDR1 and CDR2 are GTSNPN and SVGIG (reference sequence). V was trimmed by 1 base and J by 4 bases, leaving 7 bases between them. The CDR3 region is CAWSGGTYGYTF. The CDR3 nucleotides are TGTGCCTGGAGTGGGGGGACCTATGGCTACACCTTC.

The CDR3 region has the DNA TGTGCCAGCAGCCACACGACCCTCCTTTATGGCTACACCTTC. It codes for CASSHTTLLYGYTF. The chain links TRBV3-1 (or the pseudogene TRBV3-2) to TRBJ1-2; D remains ambiguous. Deletions cut 3 bases from V and 5 bases from J, with 13 bases between. In germline, CDR1 is LGHDT, CDR2 YNNKEL (reference sequence). The CDR3 runs to 14 residues.

The chain links TRBV9 to TRBJ2-3; D unresolved. Trimming shortened V by 0 bases and J by 4 bases, and 12 bases separated the two germline ends. Germline V CDR1 and CDR2: SGDLS, YYNGEE. This CDR3 has 15 amino acids. The CDR3 loop reads CASSVGYLRPDTQYF. The CDR3 DNA sequence: TGTGCCAGCAGCGTAGGTTACCTTCGTCCAGATACGCAGTATTTT.

CDR3 coding DNA: TGTGCCAGCAGGAAAGGGGGGGCAGGAGAGACCCAGTACTTC. It translates to CASRKGGAGETQYF. V is TRBV5-4 and J is TRBJ2-5; D is possibly TRBD2 (7 bases). Trimming removed 5 bases at V and 4 bases at J, with 15 bases between. The CDR3 is 14 amino acids. Germline-derived CDR1 and CDR2 are SGHNT and YYREEE (reference sequence). The whole variable domain, filled in from reference TRBV5-4 and TRBJ2-5, reads ETGVTQSPTHLIKTRGQQVTLRCSSQSGHNTVSWYQQALGQGPQFIFQYYREEENGRGNFPPRFSGLQFPNYSSELNVNALELDDSALYLCASRKGGAGETQYFGPGTRLLVL.

The CDR3 coding sequence is TGTGCCAGCAGTTTACAGGGGAATCAGCCCCAGCATTTT. It translates to CASSLQGNQPQHF. The V gene is TRBV12-3 or TRBV12-4, the J gene TRBJ1-5; possible D gene TRBD1, 6 bases. Trimming took 2 bases from V and 4 from J, leaving 6 bases between them. This CDR3 spans 13 amino acids.